Listed below are T cell receptor beta chains from one sample, sequenced in a study of blood T cell repertoires in COVID-19. Profiled with immunoSEQ multiplex PCR; TCRdb holds only in-frame clones, not every one. The profile shows 70,000 or so clones, about 89% of them singletons. Sequencing input: peripheral blood. The receptors here all came from a woman aged 60-75 years with acute or convalescent COVID-19. Each CDR3 is given with its conserved first and last residue. A D gene is named only where the DNA matches it firmly. Some rows have no size entry. The others give once, few or many, or a class for an expanded clone.

CDR3: CASSEGWAGGNTEAFF; DNA: TGTGCCAGCAGTGAAGGGTGGGCAGGAGGGAACACTGAAGCTTTCTTT; D: -; size: -; J: TRBJ1-1; V: TRBV2
CDR3: CASSPGTSGVYEQFF; DNA: TGTGCCAGCAGTCCCGGGACTAGCGGGGTCTATGAGCAGTTCTTC; D: TRBD2; size: -; J: TRBJ2-1; V: TRBV2
CDR3: CSVVRGVNYGYTF; DNA: TGCAGCGTTGTCAGGGGGGTGAACTATGGCTACACCTTC; D: TRBD1; size: -; J: TRBJ1-2; V: TRBV29-1
CDR3: CASSLGTVQFF; DNA: TGTGCCAGCAGCTTAGGAACTGTACAGTTCTTC; D: -; size: -; J: TRBJ2-1; V: TRBV11-3
CDR3: CASTLVSYTGELFF; DNA: TGTGCCAGCACCCTCGTAAGCTACACCGGGGAGCTGTTTTTT; D: -; size: -; J: TRBJ2-2; V: TRBV11-2
CDR3: CASSQEPPRINEKLFF; DNA: TGCGCCAGCAGCCAAGAGCCCCCGAGAATTAATGAAAAACTGTTTTTT; D: -; size: -; J: TRBJ1-4; V: TRBV4-1
CDR3: CASSREGYHEAFF; DNA: TGTGCCAGTAGCCGAGAGGGTTATCATGAAGCTTTCTTT; D: -; size: -; J: TRBJ1-1; V: TRBV19
CDR3: CASSQDTSSGNTIYF; DNA: TGTGCCAGCAGCCAAGACACGAGCTCTGGAAACACCATATATTTT; D: -; size: -; J: TRBJ1-3; V: TRBV3-1/TRBV3-2
CDR3: CASSSDRGRNYGYTF; DNA: TGCGCCAGCAGCTCGGACAGGGGGCGCAACTATGGCTACACCTTC; D: TRBD1; size: -; J: TRBJ1-2; V: TRBV5-1
CDR3: CASSDGQGVRNTIYF; DNA: TGCGCCAGCAGTGACGGGCAGGGGGTGAGAAACACCATATATTTT; D: TRBD1; size: few; J: TRBJ1-3; V: TRBV10-2
CDR3: CASSLTLAGGSKSTQYF; DNA: TGTGCCAGCAGCTTGACACTAGCGGGGGGGAGTAAGAGTACCCAGTACTTC; D: TRBD2; size: -; J: TRBJ2-5; V: TRBV7-3
CDR3: CASSPWDTQETQYF; DNA: TGCGCCAGCAGCCCCTGGGACACCCAAGAGACCCAGTACTTC; D: -; size: once; J: TRBJ2-5; V: TRBV4-1
CDR3: CASSLSPSAGELFF; DNA: TGTGCCAGCAGCTTAAGCCCGTCGGCCGGGGAGCTGTTTTTT; D: -; size: -; J: TRBJ2-2; V: TRBV7-9
CDR3: CAISESESKETQYF; DNA: TGTGCCATCAGTGAGTCAGAGTCTAAAGAGACCCAGTACTTC; D: -; size: once; J: TRBJ2-5; V: TRBV10-3
CDR3: CASAYSGGNTGELFF; DNA: TGTGCCAGCGCTTACTCCGGGGGGAACACCGGGGAGCTGTTTTTT; D: -; size: -; J: TRBJ2-2; V: TRBV28
CDR3: CASSGDFTDTQYF; DNA: TGTGCCAGCAGTGGTGACTTCACAGATACGCAGTATTTT; D: -; size: -; J: TRBJ2-3; V: TRBV2
CDR3: CASKDLGATEAFF; DNA: TGCGCCAGCAAAGATTTAGGGGCCACTGAAGCTTTCTTT; D: -; size: -; J: TRBJ1-1; V: TRBV5-1
CDR3: CASSVVSHGPEGGELFF; DNA: TGTGCCAGCAGCGTAGTTTCCCACGGTCCCGAGGGCGGGGAGCTGTTTTTT; D: -; size: -; J: TRBJ2-2; V: TRBV9